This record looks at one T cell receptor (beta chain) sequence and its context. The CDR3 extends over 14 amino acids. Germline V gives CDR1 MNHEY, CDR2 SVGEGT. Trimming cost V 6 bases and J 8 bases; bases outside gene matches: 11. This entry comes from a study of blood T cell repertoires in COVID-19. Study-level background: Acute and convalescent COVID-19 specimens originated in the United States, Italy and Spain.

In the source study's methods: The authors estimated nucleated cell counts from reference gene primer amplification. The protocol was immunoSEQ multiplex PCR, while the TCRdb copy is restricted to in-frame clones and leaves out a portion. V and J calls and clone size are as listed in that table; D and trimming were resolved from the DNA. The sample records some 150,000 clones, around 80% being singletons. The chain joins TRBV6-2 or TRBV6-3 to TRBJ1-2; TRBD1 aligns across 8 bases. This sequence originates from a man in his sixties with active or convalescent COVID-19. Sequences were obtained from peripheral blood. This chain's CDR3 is CASSHGQGANGYTF. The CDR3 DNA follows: TGTGCCAGCAGCCACGGGCAGGGGGCGAACGGCTACACCTTC.